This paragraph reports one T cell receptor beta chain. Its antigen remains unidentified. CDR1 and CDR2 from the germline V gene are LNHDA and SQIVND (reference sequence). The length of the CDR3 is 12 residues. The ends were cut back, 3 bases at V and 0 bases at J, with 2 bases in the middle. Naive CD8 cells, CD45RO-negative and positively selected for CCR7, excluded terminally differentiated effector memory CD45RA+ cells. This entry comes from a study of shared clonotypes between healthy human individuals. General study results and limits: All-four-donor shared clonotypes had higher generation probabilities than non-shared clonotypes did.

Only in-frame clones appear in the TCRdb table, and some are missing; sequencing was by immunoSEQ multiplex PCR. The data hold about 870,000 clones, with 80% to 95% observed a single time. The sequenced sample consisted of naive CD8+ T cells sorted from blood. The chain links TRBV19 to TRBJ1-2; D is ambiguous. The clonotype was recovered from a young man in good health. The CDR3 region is CASSMTNYGYTF. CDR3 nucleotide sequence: TGTGCCAGTAGTATGACTAACTATGGCTACACCTTC.